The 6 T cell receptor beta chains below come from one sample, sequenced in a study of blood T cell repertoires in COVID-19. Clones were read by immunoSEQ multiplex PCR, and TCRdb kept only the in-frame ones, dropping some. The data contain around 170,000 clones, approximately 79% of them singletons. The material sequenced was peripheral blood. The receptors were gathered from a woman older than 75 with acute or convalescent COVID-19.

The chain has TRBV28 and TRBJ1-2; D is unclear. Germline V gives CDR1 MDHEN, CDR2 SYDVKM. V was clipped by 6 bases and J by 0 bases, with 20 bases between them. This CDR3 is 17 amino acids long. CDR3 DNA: TGTGCCAGCAGCCCTAGCCGGGCAGAGCGGTCTAACTATGGCTACACCTTC. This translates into CASSPSRAERSNYGYTF.

CDR3: CASSSRTGRGAYSNQPQHF. CDR3 DNA: TGCGCCAGCAGCTCCCGGACAGGCCGAGGCGCTTATAGCAATCAGCCCCAGCATTTT. This rearrangement joins TRBV5-1 to TRBJ1-5, with TRBD1 identical over 7 bases. The CDR3 sequence is 19 residues long. CDR1 and CDR2 from the germline V gene are SGHRS and YFSETQ. V dropped 3 bases and J dropped 0; count of bases not matched to a gene: 15.

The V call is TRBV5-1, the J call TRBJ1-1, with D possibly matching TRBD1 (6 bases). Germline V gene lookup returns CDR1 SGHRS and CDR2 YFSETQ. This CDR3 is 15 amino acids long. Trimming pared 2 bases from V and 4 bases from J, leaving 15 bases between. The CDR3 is CASSFDVAGVTEAFF. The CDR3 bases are TGCGCCAGCAGCTTTGATGTTGCAGGGGTCACTGAAGCTTTCTTT.

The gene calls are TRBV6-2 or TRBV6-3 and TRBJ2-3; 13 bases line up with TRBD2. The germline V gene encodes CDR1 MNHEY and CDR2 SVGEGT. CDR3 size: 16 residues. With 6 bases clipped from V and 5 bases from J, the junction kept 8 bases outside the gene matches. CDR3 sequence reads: CASSPGLAGIVDTQYF. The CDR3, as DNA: TGTGCCAGCAGCCCGGGACTAGCGGGGATCGTAGATACGCAGTATTTT.

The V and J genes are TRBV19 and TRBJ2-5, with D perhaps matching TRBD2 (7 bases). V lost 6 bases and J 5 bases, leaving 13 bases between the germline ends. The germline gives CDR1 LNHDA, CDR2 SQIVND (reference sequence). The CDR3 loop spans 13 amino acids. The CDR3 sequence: CASSTGRVETQYF. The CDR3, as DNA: TGTGCCAGTAGCACAGGGAGGGTGGAGACCCAGTACTTC.

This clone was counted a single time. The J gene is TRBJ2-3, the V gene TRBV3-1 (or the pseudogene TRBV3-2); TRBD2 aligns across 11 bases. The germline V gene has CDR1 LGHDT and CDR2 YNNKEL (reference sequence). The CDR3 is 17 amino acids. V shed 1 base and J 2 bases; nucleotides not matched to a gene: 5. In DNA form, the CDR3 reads TGTGCCAGCAGCCAAGTCCTAGCGGGAGGATTCACAGATACGCAGTATTTT. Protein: CASSQVLAGGFTDTQYF.